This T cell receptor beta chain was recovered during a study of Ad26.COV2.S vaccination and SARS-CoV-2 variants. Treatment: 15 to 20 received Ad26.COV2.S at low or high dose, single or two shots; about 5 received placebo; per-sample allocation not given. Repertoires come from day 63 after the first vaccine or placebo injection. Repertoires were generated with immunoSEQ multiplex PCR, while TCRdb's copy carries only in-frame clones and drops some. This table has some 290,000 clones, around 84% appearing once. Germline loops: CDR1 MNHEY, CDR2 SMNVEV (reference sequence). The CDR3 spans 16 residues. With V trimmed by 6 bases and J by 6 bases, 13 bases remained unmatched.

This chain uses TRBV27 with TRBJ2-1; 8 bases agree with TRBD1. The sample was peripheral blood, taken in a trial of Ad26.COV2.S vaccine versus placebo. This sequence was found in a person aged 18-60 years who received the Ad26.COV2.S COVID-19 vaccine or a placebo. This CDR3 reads CASSPRRDRLGNEQFF. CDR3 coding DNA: TGTGCCAGCAGCCCCCGCCGGGACAGGTTAGGCAATGAGCAGTTCTTC.